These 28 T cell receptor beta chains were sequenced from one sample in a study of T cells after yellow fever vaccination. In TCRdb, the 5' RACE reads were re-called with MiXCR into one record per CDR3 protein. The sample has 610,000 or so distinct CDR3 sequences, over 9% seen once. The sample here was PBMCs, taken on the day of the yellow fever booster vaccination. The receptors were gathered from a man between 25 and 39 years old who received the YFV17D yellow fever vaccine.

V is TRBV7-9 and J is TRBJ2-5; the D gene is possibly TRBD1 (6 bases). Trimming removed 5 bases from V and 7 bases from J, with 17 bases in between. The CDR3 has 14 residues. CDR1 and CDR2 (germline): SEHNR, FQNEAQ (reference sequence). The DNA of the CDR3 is TGTGCCAGCAGCGGGCGGACAGCCCCAGGGACCCAGTACTTC. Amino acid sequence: CASSGRTAPGTQYF.

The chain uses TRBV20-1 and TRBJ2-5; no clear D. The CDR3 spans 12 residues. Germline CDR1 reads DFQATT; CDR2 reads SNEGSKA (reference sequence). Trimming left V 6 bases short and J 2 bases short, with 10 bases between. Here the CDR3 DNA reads TGCAGTGCGCTTAGCCTACAAGAGACCCAGTACTTC. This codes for CSALSLQETQYF.

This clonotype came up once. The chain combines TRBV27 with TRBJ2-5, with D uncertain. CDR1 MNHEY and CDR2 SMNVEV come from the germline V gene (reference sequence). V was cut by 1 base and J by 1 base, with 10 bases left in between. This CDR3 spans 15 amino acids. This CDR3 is CASSLWRKGQETQYF. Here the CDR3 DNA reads TGTGCCAGCAGTTTATGGCGGAAGGGCCAAGAGACCCAGTACTTC.

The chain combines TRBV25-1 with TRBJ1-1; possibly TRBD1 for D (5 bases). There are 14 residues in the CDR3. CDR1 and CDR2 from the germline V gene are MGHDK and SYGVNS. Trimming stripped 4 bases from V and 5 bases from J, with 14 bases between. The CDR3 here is CASSVTATRTEAFF. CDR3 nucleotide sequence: TGTGCCAGCAGTGTGACAGCTACTCGGACTGAAGCTTTCTTT. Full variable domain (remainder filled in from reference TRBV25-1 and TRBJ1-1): EADIYQTPRYLVIGTGKKITLECSQTMGHDKMYWYQQDPGMELHLIHYSYGVNSTEKGDLSSESTVSRIRTEHFPLTLESARPSHTSQYLCASSVTATRTEAFFGQGTRLTVV.

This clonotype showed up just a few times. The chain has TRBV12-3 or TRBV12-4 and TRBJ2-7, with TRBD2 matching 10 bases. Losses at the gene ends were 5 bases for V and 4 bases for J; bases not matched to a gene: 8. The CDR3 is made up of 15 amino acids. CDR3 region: CASSAAGGPTYEQYF. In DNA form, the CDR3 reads TGTGCCAGCAGTGCAGCGGGAGGGCCCACATACGAGCAGTACTTC.

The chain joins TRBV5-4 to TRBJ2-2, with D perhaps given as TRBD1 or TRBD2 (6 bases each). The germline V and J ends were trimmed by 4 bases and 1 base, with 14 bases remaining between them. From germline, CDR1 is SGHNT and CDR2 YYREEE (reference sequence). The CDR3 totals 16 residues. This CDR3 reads CASSIFRGGNTGELFF. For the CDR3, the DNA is TGTGCCAGCAGCATTTTCAGGGGAGGGAACACCGGGGAGCTGTTTTTT.

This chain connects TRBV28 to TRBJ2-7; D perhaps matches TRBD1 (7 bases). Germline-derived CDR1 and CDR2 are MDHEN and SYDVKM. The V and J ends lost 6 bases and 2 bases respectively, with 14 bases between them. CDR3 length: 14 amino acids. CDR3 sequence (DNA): TGTGCCAGCAGGGAGGGGACAGTGACCTACGAGCAGTACTTC. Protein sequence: CASREGTVTYEQYF.

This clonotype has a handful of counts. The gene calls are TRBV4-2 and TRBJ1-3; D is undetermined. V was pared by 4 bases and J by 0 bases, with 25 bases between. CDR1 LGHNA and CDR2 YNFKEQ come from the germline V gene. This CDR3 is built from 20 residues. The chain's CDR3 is CASSLGVHPLTVVSGNTIYF. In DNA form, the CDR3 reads TGTGCCAGCAGCCTAGGTGTCCACCCATTGACGGTTGTCTCTGGAAACACCATATATTTT.

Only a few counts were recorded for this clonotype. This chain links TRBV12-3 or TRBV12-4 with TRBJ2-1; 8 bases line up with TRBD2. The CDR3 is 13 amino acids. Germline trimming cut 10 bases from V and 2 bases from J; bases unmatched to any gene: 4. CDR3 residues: CATVSGTYNEQFF. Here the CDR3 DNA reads TGTGCCACCGTTAGCGGGACCTACAATGAGCAGTTCTTC.

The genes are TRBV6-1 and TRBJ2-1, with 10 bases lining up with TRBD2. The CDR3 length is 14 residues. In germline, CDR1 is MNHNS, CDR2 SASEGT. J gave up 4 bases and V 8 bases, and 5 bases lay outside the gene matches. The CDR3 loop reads CASCLAGVYNEQFF. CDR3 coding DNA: TGTGCCAGCTGCCTAGCGGGAGTTTACAATGAGCAGTTCTTC.

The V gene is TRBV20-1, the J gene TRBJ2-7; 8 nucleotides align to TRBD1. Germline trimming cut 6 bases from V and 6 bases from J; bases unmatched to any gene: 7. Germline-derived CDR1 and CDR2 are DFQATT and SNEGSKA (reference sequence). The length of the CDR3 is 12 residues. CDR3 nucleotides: TGCAGTGCCAAGGGACAGGCGGGCGAGCAGTACTTC. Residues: CSAKGQAGEQYF.

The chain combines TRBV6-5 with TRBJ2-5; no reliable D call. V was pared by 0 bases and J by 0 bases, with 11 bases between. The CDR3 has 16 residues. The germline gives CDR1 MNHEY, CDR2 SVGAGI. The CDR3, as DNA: TGTGCCAGCAGTTACTCCTTCGGCAGATACCAAGAGACCCAGTACTTC. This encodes CASSYSFGRYQETQYF.

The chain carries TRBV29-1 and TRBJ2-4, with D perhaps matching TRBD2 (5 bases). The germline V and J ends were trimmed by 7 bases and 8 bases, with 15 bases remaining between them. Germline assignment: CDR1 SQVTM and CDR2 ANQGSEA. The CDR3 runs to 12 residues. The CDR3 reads CSGLEGSDIQYF. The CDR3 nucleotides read TGCAGCGGGCTTGAGGGTTCGGACATTCAGTACTTC.

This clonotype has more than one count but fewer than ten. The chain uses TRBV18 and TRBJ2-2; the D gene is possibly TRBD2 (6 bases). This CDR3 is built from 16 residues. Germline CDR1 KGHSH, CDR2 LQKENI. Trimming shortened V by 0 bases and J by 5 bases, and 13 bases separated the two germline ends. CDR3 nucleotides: TGTGCCAGCTCACCACCGGCGGCGGGGCGGACCGGGGAGCTGTTTTTT. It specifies CASSPPAAGRTGELFF.

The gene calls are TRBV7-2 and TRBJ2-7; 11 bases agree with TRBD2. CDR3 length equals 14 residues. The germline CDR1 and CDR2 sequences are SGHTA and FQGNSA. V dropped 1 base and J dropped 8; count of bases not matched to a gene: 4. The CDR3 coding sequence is TGTGCCAGCAGCTTAGTACTAGCGGGAGAGAAGCAGTACTTC. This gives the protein CASSLVLAGEKQYF. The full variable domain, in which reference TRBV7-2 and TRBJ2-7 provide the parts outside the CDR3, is GAGVSQSPSNKVTEKGKDVELRCDPISGHTALYWYRQSLGQGLEFLIYFQGNSAPDKSGLPSDRFSAERTGGSVSTLTIQRTQQEDSAVYLCASSLVLAGEKQYFGPGTRLTVT.

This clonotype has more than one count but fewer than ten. This CDR3 is CASSLRRYEETQYF. The CDR3 nucleotides are TGTGCCAGCAGTTTGCGACGCTACGAAGAGACCCAGTACTTC. The chain links TRBV28 to TRBJ2-5; D unresolved. Germline lookup yields CDR1 MDHEN and CDR2 SYDVKM. The CDR3 extends over 14 amino acids. The ends were cut back, 3 bases at V and 3 bases at J, with 11 bases in the middle.

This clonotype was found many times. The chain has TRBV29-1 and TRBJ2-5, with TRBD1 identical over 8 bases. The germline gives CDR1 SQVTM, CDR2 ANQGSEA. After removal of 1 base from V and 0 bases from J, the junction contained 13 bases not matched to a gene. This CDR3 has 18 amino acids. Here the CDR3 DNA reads TGCAGCGTTGAAGGTCGAGGACAGGGAATCCCGTACCAAGAGACCCAGTACTTC. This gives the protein CSVEGRGQGIPYQETQYF.

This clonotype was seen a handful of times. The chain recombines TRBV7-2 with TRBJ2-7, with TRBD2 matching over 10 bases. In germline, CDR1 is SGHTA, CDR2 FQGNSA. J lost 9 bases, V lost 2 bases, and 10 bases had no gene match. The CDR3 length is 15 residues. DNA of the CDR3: TGTGCCAGCAGCTTACGTCTAGCGGGAGAGTCTGCGCAGTACTTC. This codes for CASSLRLAGESAQYF.

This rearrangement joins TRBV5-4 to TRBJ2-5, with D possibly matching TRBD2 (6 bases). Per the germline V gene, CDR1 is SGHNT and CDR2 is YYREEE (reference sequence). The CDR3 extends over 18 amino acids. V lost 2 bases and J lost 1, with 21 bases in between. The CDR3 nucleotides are TGTGCCAGCAGCTTCGGGACGGCCCCTCAGCGGGTCCAAGAGACCCAGTACTTC. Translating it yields CASSFGTAPQRVQETQYF.

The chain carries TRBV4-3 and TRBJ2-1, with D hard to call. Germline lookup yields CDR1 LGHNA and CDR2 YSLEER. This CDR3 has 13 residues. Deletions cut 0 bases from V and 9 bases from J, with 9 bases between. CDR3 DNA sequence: TGCGCCAGCAGCCAAGAAGGAGTGGGTGAGCAGTTCTTC. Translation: CASSQEGVGEQFF.

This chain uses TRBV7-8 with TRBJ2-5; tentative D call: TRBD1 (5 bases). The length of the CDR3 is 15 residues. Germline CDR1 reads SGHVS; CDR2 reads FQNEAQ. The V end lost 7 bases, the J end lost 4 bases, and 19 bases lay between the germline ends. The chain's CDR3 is CASNPRYSQGETQYF. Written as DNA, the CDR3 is TGTGCCAGCAACCCTCGATACTCGCAGGGAGAGACCCAGTACTTC.

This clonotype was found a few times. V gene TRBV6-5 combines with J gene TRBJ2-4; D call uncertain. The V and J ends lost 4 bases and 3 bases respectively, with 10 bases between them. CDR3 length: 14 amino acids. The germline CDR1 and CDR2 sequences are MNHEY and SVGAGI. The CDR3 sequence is CASSFDKVKNIQYF. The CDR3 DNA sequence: TGTGCCAGCAGTTTCGACAAGGTCAAAAACATTCAGTACTTC.

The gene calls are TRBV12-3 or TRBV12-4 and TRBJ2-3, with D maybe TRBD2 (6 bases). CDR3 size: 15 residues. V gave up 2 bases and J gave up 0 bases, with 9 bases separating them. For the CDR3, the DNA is TGTGCCAGCAGTTTACGGGCGGGAAGCACAGATACGCAGTATTTT. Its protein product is CASSLRAGSTDTQYF.

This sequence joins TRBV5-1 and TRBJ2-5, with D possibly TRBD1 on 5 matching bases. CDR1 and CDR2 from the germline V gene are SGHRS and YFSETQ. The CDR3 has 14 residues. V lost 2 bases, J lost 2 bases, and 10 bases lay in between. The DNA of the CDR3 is TGCGCCAGCAGCTTCGCAGGGCATCAAGAGACCCAGTACTTC. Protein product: CASSFAGHQETQYF.

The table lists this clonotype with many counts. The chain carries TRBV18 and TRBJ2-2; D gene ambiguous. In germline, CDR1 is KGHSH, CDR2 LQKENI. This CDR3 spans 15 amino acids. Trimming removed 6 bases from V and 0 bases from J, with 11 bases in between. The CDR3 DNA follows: TGTGCCAGCTCGCCATCACGCTCGAACACCGGGGAGCTGTTTTTT. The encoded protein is CASSPSRSNTGELFF.

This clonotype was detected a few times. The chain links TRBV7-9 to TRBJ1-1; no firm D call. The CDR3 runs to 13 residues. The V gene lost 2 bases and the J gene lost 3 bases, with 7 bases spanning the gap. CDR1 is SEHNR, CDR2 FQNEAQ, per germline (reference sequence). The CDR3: CASSLNSDTEAFF. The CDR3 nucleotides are TGTGCCAGCAGCTTAAATTCGGACACTGAAGCTTTCTTT.

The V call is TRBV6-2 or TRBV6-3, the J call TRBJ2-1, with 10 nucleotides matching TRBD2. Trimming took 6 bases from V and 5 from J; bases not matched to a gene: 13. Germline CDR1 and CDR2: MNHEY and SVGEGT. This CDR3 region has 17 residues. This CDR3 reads CASSKRPRTSGDNEQFF. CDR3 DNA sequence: TGTGCCAGCAGCAAAAGACCTCGGACTAGCGGAGACAATGAGCAGTTCTTC.

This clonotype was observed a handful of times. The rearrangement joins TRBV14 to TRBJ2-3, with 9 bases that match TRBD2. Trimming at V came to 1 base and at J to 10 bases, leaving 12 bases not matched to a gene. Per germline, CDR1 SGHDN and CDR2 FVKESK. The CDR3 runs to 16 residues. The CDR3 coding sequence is TGTGCCAGCAGCCAAGTTGGGGGAGTAGCGGGAGACGCGCAGTATTTT. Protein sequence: CASSQVGGVAGDAQYF.